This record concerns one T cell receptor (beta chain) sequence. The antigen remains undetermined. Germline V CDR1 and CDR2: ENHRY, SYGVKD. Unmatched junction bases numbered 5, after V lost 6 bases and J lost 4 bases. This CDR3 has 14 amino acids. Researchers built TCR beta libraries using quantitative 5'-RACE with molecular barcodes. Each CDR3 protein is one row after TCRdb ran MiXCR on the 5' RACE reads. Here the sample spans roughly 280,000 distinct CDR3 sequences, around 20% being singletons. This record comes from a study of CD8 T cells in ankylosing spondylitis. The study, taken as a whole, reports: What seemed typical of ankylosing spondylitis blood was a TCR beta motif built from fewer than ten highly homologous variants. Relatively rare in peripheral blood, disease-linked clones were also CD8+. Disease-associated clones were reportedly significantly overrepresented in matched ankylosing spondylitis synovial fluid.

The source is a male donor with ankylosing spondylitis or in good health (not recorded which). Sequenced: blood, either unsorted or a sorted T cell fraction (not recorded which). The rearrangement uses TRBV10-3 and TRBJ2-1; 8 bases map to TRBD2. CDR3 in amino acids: CAIRGGGLYNEQFF. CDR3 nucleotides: TGTGCCATCAGGGGCGGGGGGCTTTACAATGAGCAGTTCTTC.